Described below is a single T cell receptor (beta chain) sequence and its context. Its antigen is not known. These data originate in a study of shared clonotypes between healthy human individuals. Findings and caveats of the study: Naive subsets, compared against memory subsets, generally had larger estimated richness values.

Splitting of each subset's genomic DNA was done evenly across several immunoSEQ plates. Original processing methods: Filtering differed since immunoSEQ provided only junctions, with no quality scores. Sequencing was performed with immunoSEQ multiplex PCR; in TCRdb, only in-frame clones are kept and a portion is missing. V, J and clone size derive from that table, while D and trimming were established from the DNA sequence. In the table there are millions of clones, approximately 94% of which are singletons. Germline values: CDR1 SNHLY, CDR2 FYNNEI. There are 15 residues in the CDR3. Trimming shortened V by 9 bases and J by 0 bases, and 17 bases separated the two germline ends.

Input material: naive CD4+ T cells sorted from blood. Subset denoted: CD45RA+ positively selected. This rearrangement joins TRBV2 to TRBJ2-5; D is perhaps TRBD1 or TRBD2 (5 bases each). The clonotype was recovered from a man aged 18 to 29 in good health. In nucleotides, the CDR3 is TGTGCCAGTAGAAACAGGTGGGGGTACCAAGAGACCCAGTACTTC. It encodes CASRNRWGYQETQYF.